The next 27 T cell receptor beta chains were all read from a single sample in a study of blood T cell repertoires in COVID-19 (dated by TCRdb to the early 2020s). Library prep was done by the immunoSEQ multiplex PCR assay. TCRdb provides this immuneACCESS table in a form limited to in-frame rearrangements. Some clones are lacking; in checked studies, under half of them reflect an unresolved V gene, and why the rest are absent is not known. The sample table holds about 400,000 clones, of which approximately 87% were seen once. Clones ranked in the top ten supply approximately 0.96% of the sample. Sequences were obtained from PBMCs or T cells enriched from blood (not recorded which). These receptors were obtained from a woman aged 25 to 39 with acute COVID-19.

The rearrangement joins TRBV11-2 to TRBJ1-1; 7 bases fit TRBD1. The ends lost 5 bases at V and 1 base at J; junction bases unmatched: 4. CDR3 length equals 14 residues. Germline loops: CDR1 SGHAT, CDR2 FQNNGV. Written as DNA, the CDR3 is TGTGCCAGCAGCGTACAGGGGTGGAACACTGAAGCTTTCTTT. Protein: CASSVQGWNTEAFF. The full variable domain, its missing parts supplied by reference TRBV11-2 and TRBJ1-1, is EAGVAQSPRYKIIEKRQSVAFWCNPISGHATLYWYQQILGQGPKLLIQFQNNGVVDDSQLPKDRFSAERLKGVDSTLKIQPAKLEDSAVYLCASSVQGWNTEAFFGQGTRLTVV.

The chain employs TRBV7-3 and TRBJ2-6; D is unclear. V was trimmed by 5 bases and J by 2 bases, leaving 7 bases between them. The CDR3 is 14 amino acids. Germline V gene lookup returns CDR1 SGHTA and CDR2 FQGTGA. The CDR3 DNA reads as TGTGCCAGCAGCCCCTTAGCTGGGGCCAACGTCCTGACTTTC. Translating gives CASSPLAGANVLTF.

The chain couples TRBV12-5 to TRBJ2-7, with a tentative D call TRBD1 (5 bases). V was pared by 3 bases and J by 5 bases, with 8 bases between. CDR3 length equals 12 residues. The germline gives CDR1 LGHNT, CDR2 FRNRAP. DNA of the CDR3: TGTGCTAGTGGTTTTGAAGGGGACGAGCAGTACTTC. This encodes CASGFEGDEQYF. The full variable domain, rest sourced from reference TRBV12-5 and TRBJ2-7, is DARVTQTPRHKVTEMGQEVTMRCQPILGHNTVFWYRQTMMQGLELLAYFRNRAPLDDSGMPKDRFSAEMPDATLATLKIQPSEPRDSAVYFCASGFEGDEQYFGPGTRLTVT.

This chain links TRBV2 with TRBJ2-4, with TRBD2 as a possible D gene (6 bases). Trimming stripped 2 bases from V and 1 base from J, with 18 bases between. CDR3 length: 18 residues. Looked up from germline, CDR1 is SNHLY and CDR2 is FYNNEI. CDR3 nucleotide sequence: TGTGCCAGCAGTGAAAAAAGGCCGGGACTTAGGGCCAAAAACATTCAGTACTTC. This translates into CASSEKRPGLRAKNIQYF.

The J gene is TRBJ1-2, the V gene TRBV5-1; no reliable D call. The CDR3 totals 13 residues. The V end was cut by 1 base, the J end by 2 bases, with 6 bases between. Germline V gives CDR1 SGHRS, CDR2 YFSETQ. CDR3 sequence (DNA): TGCGCCAGCAGCTTGTCGGTAAACTATGGCTACACCTTC. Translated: CASSLSVNYGYTF.

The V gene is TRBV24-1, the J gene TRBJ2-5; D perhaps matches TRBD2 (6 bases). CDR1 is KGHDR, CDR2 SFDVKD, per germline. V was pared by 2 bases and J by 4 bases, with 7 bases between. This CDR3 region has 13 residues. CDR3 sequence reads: CATSDWGGETQYF. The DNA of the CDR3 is TGTGCCACCAGTGATTGGGGAGGAGAGACCCAGTACTTC.

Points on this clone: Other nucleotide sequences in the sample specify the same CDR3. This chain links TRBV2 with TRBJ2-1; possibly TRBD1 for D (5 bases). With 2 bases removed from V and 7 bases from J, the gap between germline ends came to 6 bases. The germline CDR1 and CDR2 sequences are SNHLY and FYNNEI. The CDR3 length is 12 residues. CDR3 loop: CASSERGNEQFF. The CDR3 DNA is TGTGCCAGCAGTGAAAGGGGAAATGAGCAGTTCTTC. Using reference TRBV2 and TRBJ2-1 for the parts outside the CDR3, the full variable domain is EPEVTQTPSHQVTQMGQEVILRCVPISNHLYFYWYRQILGQKVEFLVSFYNNEISEKSEIFDDQFSVERPDGSNFTLKIRSTKLEDSAMYFCASSERGNEQFFGPGTRLTVL.

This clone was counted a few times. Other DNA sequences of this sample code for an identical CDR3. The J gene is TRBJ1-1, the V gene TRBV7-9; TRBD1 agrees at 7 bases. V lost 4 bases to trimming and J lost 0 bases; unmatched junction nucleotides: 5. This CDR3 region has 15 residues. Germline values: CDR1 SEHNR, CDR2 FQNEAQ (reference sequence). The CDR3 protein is CASSSRTGLNTEAFF. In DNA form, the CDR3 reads TGTGCCAGCAGCTCAAGGACAGGATTGAACACTGAAGCTTTCTTT.

The CDR3 protein is CASSQQGAASPLHF. The CDR3 DNA is TGTGCCAGCAGTCAACAGGGAGCGGCCTCACCCCTCCACTTT. The rearrangement uses TRBV7-9 and TRBJ1-6; D may be TRBD1 (6 bases). V was shortened by 6 bases and J by 10 bases, with 16 bases between the two germline ends. The V gene's germline CDR1 is SEHNR and CDR2 FQNEAQ (reference sequence). CDR3 length: 14 residues.

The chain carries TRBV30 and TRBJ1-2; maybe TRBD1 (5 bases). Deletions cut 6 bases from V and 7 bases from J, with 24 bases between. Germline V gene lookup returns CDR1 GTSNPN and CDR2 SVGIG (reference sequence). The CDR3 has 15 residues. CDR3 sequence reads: CACPDLHGHQGGYTF. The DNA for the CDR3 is TGTGCCTGCCCAGACCTCCACGGCCATCAGGGTGGCTACACCTTC.

The CDR3 bases are TGTGCCTGGAGTGTAACTAGCGGGGGCCAAGAGACCCAGTACTTC. Amino acids: CAWSVTSGGQETQYF. This chain joins TRBV30 and TRBJ2-5; 11 bases line up with TRBD2. V gave up 0 bases and J gave up 1 base; unmatched junction bases: 1. The CDR3 length is 15 residues. CDR1 is GTSNPN and CDR2 is SVGIG in the germline V gene (reference sequence).

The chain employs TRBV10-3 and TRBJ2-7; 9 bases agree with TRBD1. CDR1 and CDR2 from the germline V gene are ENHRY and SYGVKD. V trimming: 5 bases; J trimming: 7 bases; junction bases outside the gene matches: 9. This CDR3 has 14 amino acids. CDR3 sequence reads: CAISLLQGAGEQYF. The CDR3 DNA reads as TGTGCCATCAGTTTACTACAGGGGGCGGGAGAGCAGTACTTC.

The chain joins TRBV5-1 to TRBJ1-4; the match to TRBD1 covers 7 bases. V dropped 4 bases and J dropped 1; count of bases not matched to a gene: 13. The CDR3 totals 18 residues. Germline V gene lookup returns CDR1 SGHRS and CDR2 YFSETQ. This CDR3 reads CASSPKTTGMGTNEKLFF. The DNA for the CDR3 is TGCGCCAGCAGCCCTAAGACGACAGGGATGGGAACTAATGAAAAACTGTTTTTT.

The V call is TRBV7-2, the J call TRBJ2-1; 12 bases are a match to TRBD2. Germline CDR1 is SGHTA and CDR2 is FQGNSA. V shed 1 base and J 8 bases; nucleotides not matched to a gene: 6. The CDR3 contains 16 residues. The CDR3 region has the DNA TGTGCCAGCAGCTTAGTGGCTAGCGGGGGGGCGGATGAGCAGTTCTTC. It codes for CASSLVASGGADEQFF.

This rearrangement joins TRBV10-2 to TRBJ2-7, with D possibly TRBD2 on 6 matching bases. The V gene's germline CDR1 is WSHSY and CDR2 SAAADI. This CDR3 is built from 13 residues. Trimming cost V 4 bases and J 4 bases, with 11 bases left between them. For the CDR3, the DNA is TGCGCCAGCAGTGGAGTGGAGGGGTACGAGCAGTACTTC. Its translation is CASSGVEGYEQYF.

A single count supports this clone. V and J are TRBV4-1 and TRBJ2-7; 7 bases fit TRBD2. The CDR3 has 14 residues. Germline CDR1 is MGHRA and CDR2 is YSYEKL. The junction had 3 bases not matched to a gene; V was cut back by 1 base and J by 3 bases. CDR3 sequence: CASSQGGGSYEQYF. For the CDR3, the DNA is TGCGCCAGCAGCCAAGGGGGAGGGAGCTACGAGCAGTACTTC.

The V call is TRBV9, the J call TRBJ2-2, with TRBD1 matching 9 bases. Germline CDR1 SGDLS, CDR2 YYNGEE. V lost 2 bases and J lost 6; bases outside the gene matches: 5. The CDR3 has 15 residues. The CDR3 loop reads CASSVGQGKAGELFF. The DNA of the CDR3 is TGTGCCAGCAGCGTGGGACAGGGTAAGGCCGGGGAGCTGTTTTTT. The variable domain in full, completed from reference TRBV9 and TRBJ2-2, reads DSGVTQTPKHLITATGQRVTLRCSPRSGDLSVYWYQQSLDQGLQFLIQYYNGEERAKGNILERFSAQQFPDLHSELNLSSLELGDSALYFCASSVGQGKAGELFFGEGSRLTVL.

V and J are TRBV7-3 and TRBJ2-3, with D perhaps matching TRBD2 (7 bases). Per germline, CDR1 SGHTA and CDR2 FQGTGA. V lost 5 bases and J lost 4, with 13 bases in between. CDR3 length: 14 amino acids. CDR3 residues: CASSPGGPPDTQYF. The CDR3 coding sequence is TGTGCCAGCAGCCCCGGGGGGCCACCAGATACGCAGTATTTT.

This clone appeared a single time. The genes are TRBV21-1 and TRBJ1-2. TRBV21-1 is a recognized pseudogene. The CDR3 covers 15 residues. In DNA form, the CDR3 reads TGTGCCAGCAGCAAAGTCGGAGGGGTGAAACGAGGCTACACCTTC. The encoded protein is CASSKVGGVKRGYTF.

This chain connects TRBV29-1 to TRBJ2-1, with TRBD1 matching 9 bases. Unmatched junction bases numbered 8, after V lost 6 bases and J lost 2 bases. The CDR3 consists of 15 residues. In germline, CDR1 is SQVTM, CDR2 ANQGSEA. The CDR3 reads CSVSRGQGAYNEQFF. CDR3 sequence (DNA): TGCAGCGTATCACGGGGACAGGGCGCCTACAATGAGCAGTTCTTC.

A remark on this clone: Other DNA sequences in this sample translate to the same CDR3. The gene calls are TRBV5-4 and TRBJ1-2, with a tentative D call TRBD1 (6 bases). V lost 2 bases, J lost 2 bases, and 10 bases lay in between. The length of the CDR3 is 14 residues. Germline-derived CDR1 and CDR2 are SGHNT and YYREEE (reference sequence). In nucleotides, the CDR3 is TGTGCCAGCAGCTTACAGGGAGCAAACTATGGCTACACCTTC. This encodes CASSLQGANYGYTF.

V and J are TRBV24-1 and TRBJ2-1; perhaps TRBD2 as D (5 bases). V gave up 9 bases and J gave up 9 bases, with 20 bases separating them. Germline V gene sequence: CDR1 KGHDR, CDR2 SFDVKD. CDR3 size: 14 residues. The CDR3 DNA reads TGTGCCACCTCCACTCCCGGGAAGATCGGTGAGCAGTTCTTC. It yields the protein CATSTPGKIGEQFF.

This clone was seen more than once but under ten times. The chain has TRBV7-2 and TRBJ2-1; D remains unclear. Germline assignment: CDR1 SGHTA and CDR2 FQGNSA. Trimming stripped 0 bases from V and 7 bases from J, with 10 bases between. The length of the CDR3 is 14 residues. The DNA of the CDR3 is TGTGCCAGCAGCTTAGCGTCCACTGCTAATGAGCAGTTCTTC. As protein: CASSLASTANEQFF.

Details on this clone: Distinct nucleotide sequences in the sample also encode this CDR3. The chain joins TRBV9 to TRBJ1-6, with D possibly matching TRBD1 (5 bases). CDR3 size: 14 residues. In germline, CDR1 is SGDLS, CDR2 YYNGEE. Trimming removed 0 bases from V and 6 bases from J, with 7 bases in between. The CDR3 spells CASSVGGGNSPLHF. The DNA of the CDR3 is TGTGCCAGCAGCGTAGGGGGGGGTAATTCACCCCTCCACTTT.

This CDR3 is CASSHPRDQETQYF. CDR3 DNA sequence: TGTGCCAGCAGTCATCCCAGGGACCAAGAGACCCAGTACTTC. The chain combines TRBV27 with TRBJ2-5; maybe TRBD1 (5 bases). The germline gives CDR1 MNHEY, CDR2 SMNVEV (reference sequence). CDR3 length equals 14 residues. V gave up 5 bases and J gave up 0 bases, with 10 bases separating them.

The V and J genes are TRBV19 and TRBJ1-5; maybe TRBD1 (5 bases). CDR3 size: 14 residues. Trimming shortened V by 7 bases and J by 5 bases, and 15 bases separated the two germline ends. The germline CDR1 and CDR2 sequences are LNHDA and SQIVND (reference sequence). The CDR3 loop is CASIGTGKYQPQHF. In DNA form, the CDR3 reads TGTGCCAGTATCGGAACAGGCAAGTATCAGCCCCAGCATTTT. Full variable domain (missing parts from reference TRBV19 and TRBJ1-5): DGGITQSPKYLFRKEGQNVTLSCEQNLNHDAMYWYRQDPGQGLRLIYYSQIVNDFQKGDIAEGYSVSREKKESFPLTVTSAQKNPTAFYLCASIGTGKYQPQHFGDGTRLSIL.

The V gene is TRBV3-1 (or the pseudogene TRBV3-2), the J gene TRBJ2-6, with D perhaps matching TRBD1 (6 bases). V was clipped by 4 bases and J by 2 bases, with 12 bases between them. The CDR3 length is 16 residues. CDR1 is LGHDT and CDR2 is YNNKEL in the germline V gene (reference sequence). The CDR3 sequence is CASSRVSGAGANVLTF. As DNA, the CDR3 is TGTGCCAGCAGCCGCGTCTCAGGGGCTGGGGCCAACGTCCTGACTTTC.